This T cell receptor (beta chain) was retrieved from a study of blood T cell repertoires in COVID-19. About the study: Samples of COVID-19 (acute and convalescent) were obtained from the United States, Italy and Spain. PBMCs, B-cell-depleted T cells, or T cells provided the cDNA or gDNA that made up the material.

TCRdb keeps only in-frame clones here, not all; method: immunoSEQ multiplex PCR. The sample has about 140,000 clones, over 80% seen once. This clone was observed a few times. This CDR3 comprises 16 residues. V lost 0 bases and J lost 8, with 14 bases in between. Germline V gene sequence: CDR1 SNHLY, CDR2 FYNNEI. Sequenced sample: peripheral blood. The TCR sequence derives from a woman aged 80 or older with acute or convalescent COVID-19. J is TRBJ1-6 and V is TRBV2, with D hard to call. In DNA, the CDR3 is TGTGCCAGCAGTGAAGCGAGGGCTTTGAGGGATTCACCCCTCCACTTT. This gives the protein CASSEARALRDSPLHF. Combining the CDR3 with reference TRBV2 and TRBJ1-6 gives the whole variable domain EPEVTQTPSHQVTQMGQEVILRCVPISNHLYFYWYRQILGQKVEFLVSFYNNEISEKSEIFDDQFSVERPDGSNFTLKIRSTKLEDSAMYFCASSEARALRDSPLHFGNGTRLTVT.